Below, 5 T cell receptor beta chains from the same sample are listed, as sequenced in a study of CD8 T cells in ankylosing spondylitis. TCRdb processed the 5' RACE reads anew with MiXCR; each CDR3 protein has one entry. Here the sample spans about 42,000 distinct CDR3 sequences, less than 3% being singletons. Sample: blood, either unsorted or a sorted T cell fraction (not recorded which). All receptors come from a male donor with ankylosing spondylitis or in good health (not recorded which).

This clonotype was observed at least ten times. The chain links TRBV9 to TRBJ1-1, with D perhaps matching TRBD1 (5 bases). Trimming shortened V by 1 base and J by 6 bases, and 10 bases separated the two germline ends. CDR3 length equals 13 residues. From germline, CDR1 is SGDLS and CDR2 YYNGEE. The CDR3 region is CASSVQGRAEAFF. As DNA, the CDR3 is TGTGCCAGCAGCGTACAGGGTCGGGCTGAAGCTTTCTTT.

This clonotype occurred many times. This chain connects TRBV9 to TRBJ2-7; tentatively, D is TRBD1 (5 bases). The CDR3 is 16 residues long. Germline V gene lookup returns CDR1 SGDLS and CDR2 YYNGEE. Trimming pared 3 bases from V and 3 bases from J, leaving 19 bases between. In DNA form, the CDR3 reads TGTGCCAGCAGCGAGGGCCCCGACAGCAGAGTCTACGAGCAGTACTTC. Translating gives CASSEGPDSRVYEQYF.

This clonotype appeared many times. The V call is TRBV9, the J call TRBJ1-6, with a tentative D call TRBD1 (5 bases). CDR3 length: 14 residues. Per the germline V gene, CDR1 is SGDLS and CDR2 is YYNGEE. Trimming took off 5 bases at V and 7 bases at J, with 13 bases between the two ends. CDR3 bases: TGTGCCAGCAGGGCCGGGACGGCCAATTCACCCCTCCACTTT. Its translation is CASRAGTANSPLHF.

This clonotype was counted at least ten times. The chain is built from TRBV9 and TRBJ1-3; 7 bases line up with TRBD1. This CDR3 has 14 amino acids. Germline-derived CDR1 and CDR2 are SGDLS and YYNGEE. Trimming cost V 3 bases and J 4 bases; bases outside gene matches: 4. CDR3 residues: CASSARDRGNTIYF. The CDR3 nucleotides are TGTGCCAGCAGCGCTAGGGACAGAGGAAACACCATATATTTT.

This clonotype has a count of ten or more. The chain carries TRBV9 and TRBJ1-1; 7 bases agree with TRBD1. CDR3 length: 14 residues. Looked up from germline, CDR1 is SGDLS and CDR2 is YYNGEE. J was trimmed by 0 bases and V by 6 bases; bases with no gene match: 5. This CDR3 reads CASTRDSLNTEAFF. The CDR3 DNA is TGTGCCAGCACCCGGGACAGCCTGAACACTGAAGCTTTCTTT.